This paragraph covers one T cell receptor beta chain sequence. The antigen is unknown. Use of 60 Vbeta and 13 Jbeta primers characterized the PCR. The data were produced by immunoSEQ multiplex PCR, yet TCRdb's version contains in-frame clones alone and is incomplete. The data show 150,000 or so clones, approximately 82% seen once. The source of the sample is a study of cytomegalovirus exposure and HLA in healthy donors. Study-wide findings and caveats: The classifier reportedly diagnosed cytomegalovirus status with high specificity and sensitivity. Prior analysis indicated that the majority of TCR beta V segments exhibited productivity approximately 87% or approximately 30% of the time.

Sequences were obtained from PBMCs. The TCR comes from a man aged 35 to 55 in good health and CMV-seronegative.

CDR3 loop: CASSQTGLVTEAFF. The DNA for the CDR3 is TGTGCCAGCAGTCAGACAGGGTTGGTCACTGAAGCTTTCTTT. The chain uses TRBV6-5 and TRBJ1-1; 7 bases are shared with TRBD1. Germline CDR1 is MNHEY and CDR2 is SVGAGI. V shed 5 bases, J shed 4 bases, and the junction held 7 bases outside the gene matches. The CDR3 has 14 residues.